The clone carrying this TCR beta chain was seen a handful of times. The target antigen is unknown. V was pared by 0 bases and J by 0 bases, with 11 bases of the junction left unmatched. This CDR3 spans 18 amino acids. Germline CDR1 and CDR2: DFQATT and SNEGSKA (reference sequence). The data derive from a study of blood T cells in healthy people across ages. Study as a whole: Template-switching capture recovered about one barcoded beta molecule per two T cells.

Findings and limits, study-wide: More naive CD4+ cells and higher diversity were found in long-lived than in aged donors. Unsorted PBMCs blocked a conclusive comparison of naive and antigen-experienced cells.

Healthy individuals of Caucasian origin from Russia, aged about 6 to 90, served as donors. PCR was performed a second time for about 6 to 12 cycles using a sample-barcoded 5' primer and a J-beta primer mix. TCRdb ran MiXCR on the 5' RACE reads and lists one entry per CDR3 protein. The sample contains about 1.8 million distinct CDR3 sequences, 40% to 55% of which appear only once. The chain combines TRBV20-1 with TRBJ1-2, with 9 bases matching TRBD1. Sequenced: blood. The origin of this receptor is a woman in her thirties or forties in good health. CDR3 nucleotides: TGCAGTGCTAGAGATGGAGGACAGGGGAGGCTAGCTAACTATGGCTACACCTTC. Translating gives CSARDGGQGRLANYGYTF.